What follows are 23 T cell receptor beta chains derived from one specimen sequenced in a study of blood T cells in healthy people across ages. The authors ran a second PCR of about 6 to 12 cycles using a sample-barcoded 5' primer and a J-beta primer mix. In TCRdb, the 5' RACE reads were re-called with MiXCR into one record per CDR3 protein. Here the sample spans around 990,000 distinct CDR3 sequences, approximately 26% being singletons. This sample was shared with a second study, whose subject was T cells of mothers and their children.

The sequencing sample was made of blood. Source of these receptors: a girl aged 2 to 9 in good health.

The J gene is TRBJ2-3, the V gene TRBV3-1, with a possible D match to TRBD2 (5 bases). V was shortened by 3 bases and J by 0 bases, with 10 bases between the two germline ends. The CDR3 contains 15 residues. Germline V gene sequence: CDR1 LGHDT, CDR2 YNNKEL (reference sequence). CDR3 sequence: CASSQTTPSTDTQYF. The CDR3, as DNA: TGTGCCAGCAGCCAGACTACTCCTAGCACAGATACGCAGTATTTT.

The V call is TRBV7-6, the J call TRBJ2-2, with D tentatively TRBD1 or TRBD2 (5 bases each). Trimming stripped 4 bases from V and 6 bases from J, with 18 bases between. The CDR3 contains 16 residues. Per the germline V gene, CDR1 is SGHVS and CDR2 is FNYEAQ. CDR3 residues: CASSSSDSLGAGELFF. The CDR3 DNA follows: TGTGCCAGCAGCTCCTCTGACAGTTTGGGGGCCGGGGAGCTGTTTTTT.

For this clonotype: This may be a read error: a much more frequent sequence differs by one nucleotide. The chain is built from TRBV3-1 and TRBJ2-3; tentatively, D is TRBD1 (5 bases). Germline V CDR1 and CDR2: LGHDT, YNNKEL (reference sequence). The CDR3 extends over 15 amino acids. In nucleotides, the CDR3 is TGTGCCAGCAGCCAAGACGGCAGTCCCACAGGTACGCAGTATTTT. It specifies CASSQDGSPTGTQYF.

This clonotype was detected a few times. CDR3 nucleotides: TGCAGTGCTACGGCGGGAGTCTGGACCGGGGAGCTGTTTTTT. Amino acid sequence: CSATAGVWTGELFF. The rearrangement joins TRBV20-1 to TRBJ2-2; 7 positions match TRBD2. The ends lost 4 bases at V and 5 bases at J; junction bases unmatched: 7. CDR1 is DFQATT and CDR2 is SNEGSKA in the germline V gene (reference sequence). The CDR3 loop spans 14 amino acids.

The CDR3 region is CASRSEGQNYGYTF. The CDR3 coding sequence is TGTGCCAGCAGATCCGAAGGGCAGAACTATGGCTACACCTTC. The rearrangement joins TRBV7-8 to TRBJ1-2; no firm D call. Germline V CDR1 and CDR2: SGHVS, FQNEAQ. The CDR3 has 14 residues. Trimming left V 6 bases short and J 2 bases short, with 13 bases between.

This rearrangement joins TRBV4-2 to TRBJ2-7, with D unclear. The CDR3 totals 15 residues. V lost 1 base and J lost 3, with 13 bases in between. CDR1 is LGHNA and CDR2 is YNFKEQ in the germline V gene. The CDR3 DNA reads as TGTGCCAGCAGCCAAGCGTCCGAAACGGGCTACGAGCAGTACTTC. As protein: CASSQASETGYEQYF.

As DNA, the CDR3 is TGTGCCAGCAGTTGGGGAGGGACAGGTCGAAATCAGCCCCAGCATTTT. It yields the protein CASSWGGTGRNQPQHF. The J gene is TRBJ1-5, the V gene TRBV12-3 or TRBV12-4, with 8 bases aligning to TRBD1. The J segment lost 4 bases and the V segment lost 4 bases, leaving 9 bases of the junction unmatched. This CDR3 contains 16 residues.

This clonotype was counted only a few times. This rearrangement joins TRBV20-1 to TRBJ1-4; D is unclear. This CDR3 is 15 amino acids long. Trimming shortened V by 0 bases and J by 5 bases, and 13 bases separated the two germline ends. CDR1 is DFQATT, CDR2 SNEGSKA, per germline (reference sequence). CDR3 sequence: CSAREPKGKNEKLFF. CDR3 in DNA: TGCAGTGCTAGAGAGCCAAAAGGAAAGAATGAAAAACTGTTTTTT.

This clonotype appeared a few times. The chain combines TRBV20-1 with TRBJ2-2; 8 nucleotides match TRBD1. Looked up from germline, CDR1 is DFQATT and CDR2 is SNEGSKA (reference sequence). J lost 6 bases, V lost 6 bases, and 12 bases had no gene match. The CDR3 extends over 15 amino acids. CDR3 coding DNA: TGCAGTGCCTATACATCTCGGGACAGGCCCGGGGAGCTGTTTTTT. Translation: CSAYTSRDRPGELFF.

This clonotype was found a few times. J is TRBJ2-3 and V is TRBV9; perhaps TRBD2 as D (5 bases). V lost 0 bases and J 2 bases, leaving 13 bases between the germline ends. Germline CDR1 reads SGDLS; CDR2 reads YYNGEE. The CDR3 extends over 16 amino acids. The DNA of the CDR3 is TGTGCCAGCAGCGTAGCCCACAAGCGGTTCACAGATACGCAGTATTTT. It is translated as CASSVAHKRFTDTQYF.

This chain links TRBV7-2 with TRBJ2-1; tentatively, D is TRBD2 (6 bases). Trimming shortened V by 3 bases and J by 3 bases, and 9 bases separated the two germline ends. From germline, CDR1 is SGHTA and CDR2 FQGNSA. The CDR3 extends over 14 amino acids. This CDR3 is CASSFMDYYNEQFF. The CDR3 nucleotides are TGTGCCAGCAGCTTCATGGACTACTACAATGAGCAGTTCTTC.

The chain joins TRBV7-6 to TRBJ2-3, with 7 bases matching TRBD2. V was pared by 6 bases and J by 2 bases, with 2 bases of the junction left unmatched. CDR3 length: 13 residues. The germline V gene has CDR1 SGHVS and CDR2 FNYEAQ. CDR3 nucleotides: TGTGCCAGCAGGGGGGGGTACACAGATACGCAGTATTTT. Protein: CASRGGYTDTQYF. Based on the CDR3 plus reference TRBV7-6 and TRBJ2-3, the full variable domain is GAGVSQSPRYKVTKRGQDVALRCDPISGHVSLYWYRQALGQGPEFLTYFNYEAQQDKSGLPNDRFSAERPEGSISTLTIQRTEQRDSAMYRCASRGGYTDTQYFGPGTRLTVL.

The chain couples TRBV6-1 to TRBJ1-6; 9 positions match TRBD1. The germline V gene has CDR1 MNHNS and CDR2 SASEGT. J lost 0 bases, V lost 5 bases, and 14 bases had no gene match. This CDR3 is 20 amino acids long. For the CDR3, the DNA is TGTGCCAGCAGTCCCATTCCCGGACAGGGGCCGAGCTCCTATAATTCACCCCTCCACTTT. Translating gives CASSPIPGQGPSSYNSPLHF.

The rearrangement links TRBV29-1 to TRBJ2-1; D is ambiguous. Germline V CDR1 and CDR2: SQVTM, ANQGSEA. CDR3 length: 16 amino acids. V was cut by 1 base and J by 2 bases, with 15 bases left in between. CDR3 residues: CSVEGSGGITYNEQFF. The CDR3 nucleotides are TGCAGCGTTGAAGGGTCTGGCGGAATTACCTACAATGAGCAGTTCTTC.

V usage is TRBV7-2 and J usage is TRBJ2-7; 9 nucleotides match TRBD2. After removal of 3 bases from V and 3 bases from J, the junction contained 15 bases not matched to a gene. This CDR3 region has 18 residues. From germline, CDR1 is SGHTA and CDR2 FQGNSA. The CDR3 sequence is CASSFFASGEDSYYEQYF. The CDR3 region has the DNA TGTGCCAGCAGCTTTTTTGCTAGCGGGGAAGATTCCTACTACGAGCAGTACTTC.

This clonotype has only a few counts. In DNA, the CDR3 is TGTGCCAGCAGCCATAACGAGGGGGCGCAAGGCTACACCTTC. Residues: CASSHNEGAQGYTF. V gene TRBV3-1 combines with J gene TRBJ1-2; 7 bases align to TRBD1. CDR1 is LGHDT and CDR2 is YNNKEL in the germline V gene (reference sequence). This CDR3 contains 14 residues. After removal of 3 bases from V and 8 bases from J, the junction contained 9 bases not matched to a gene.

This rearrangement joins TRBV6-1 to TRBJ2-5; no reliable D call. The better agreement between TRBJ2-7 and the DNA end casts doubt on the J call. CDR1 MNHNS and CDR2 SASEGT come from the germline V gene. This CDR3 spans 14 amino acids. The CDR3 region is CASSEVHSSYEQYF. CDR3 sequence (DNA): TGTGCCAGCAGTGAAGTGCACAGTTCGTACGAGCAGTACTTC.

This clonotype has a handful of counts. V usage is TRBV5-8 and J usage is TRBJ2-5; perhaps TRBD1 as D (5 bases). Trimming took off 2 bases at V and 5 bases at J, with 16 bases between the two ends. The germline gives CDR1 SGHTS, CDR2 YDEGEE. The CDR3 is made up of 15 amino acids. This CDR3 is CASSFETPGQETQYF. Written as DNA, the CDR3 is TGTGCCAGCAGCTTCGAGACCCCAGGGCAGGAGACCCAGTACTTC.

The gene calls are TRBV9 and TRBJ2-5; D tentatively fits TRBD1 or TRBD2 (5 bases each). Trimming shortened V by 0 bases and J by 4 bases, and 13 bases separated the two germline ends. This CDR3 spans 15 amino acids. Germline V gene data show CDR1 as SGDLS and CDR2 as YYNGEE. The CDR3 sequence: CASSVGGPAAETQYF. In nucleotides, the CDR3 is TGTGCCAGCAGCGTAGGGGGACCAGCGGCAGAGACCCAGTACTTC.

The chain couples TRBV12-3 or TRBV12-4 to TRBJ1-1; D is unresolved. V shed 3 bases and J shed 7 bases, with 9 bases lying between them. This CDR3 comprises 12 residues. The CDR3 DNA reads as TGTGCCAGCAGTTTCCCACAGATTGAAGCTTTCTTT. Encoded protein: CASSFPQIEAFF.

This clonotype turned up a few times. The CDR3 sequence is CSVDERGENIQYF. The CDR3 DNA sequence: TGCAGCGTCGACGAAAGAGGGGAAAACATTCAGTACTTC. The rearrangement joins TRBV29-1 to TRBJ2-4; TRBD1 or TRBD2 may be the D gene (5 bases each). The germline V gene has CDR1 SQVTM and CDR2 ANQGSEA. V was pared by 6 bases and J by 5 bases, with 14 bases between. The CDR3 is made up of 13 amino acids.

This sequence joins TRBV27 and TRBJ1-3; 7 bases are shared with TRBD1. J gave up 14 bases and V 2 bases, and 21 bases lay outside the gene matches. Germline CDR1 MNHEY, CDR2 SMNVEV (reference sequence). The CDR3 totals 17 residues. The CDR3 is CASSLEGAYFSSTDLYF. CDR3 DNA sequence: TGTGCCAGCAGTTTAGAGGGGGCGTATTTCAGTTCAACCGACCTATATTTT.

This chain links TRBV11-2 with TRBJ2-5; D might be TRBD1 (6 bases). Germline-derived CDR1 and CDR2 are SGHAT and FQNNGV. The CDR3 loop spans 17 amino acids. V lost 1 base and J 2 bases, leaving 17 bases between the germline ends. CDR3 sequence: CASSLGVVRGYQETQYF. Written as DNA, the CDR3 is TGTGCCAGCAGCTTAGGGGTTGTCAGGGGCTATCAAGAGACCCAGTACTTC.